The rows below give T cell receptor beta chains drawn from one sample of a study of vaccination and CD4 T cells after COVID-19. TCRdb processed the PCR reads anew with MiXCR; each CDR3 protein has one entry. The table lists 11,000 or so distinct CDR3 sequences, about 40% of them singletons. No antigen has been identified for these receptors. Input material: CD4+ T cells from blood, cultured in vitro. All receptors derive from a human donor in good health. Each CDR3 is given with its conserved first and last residue. D genes are given only for firm matches. The size field is filled for only some rows; it gives once, few, many or a size class.

j_call,v_call,clone_size,d_call,cdr3_aa,cdr3_nt
TRBJ2-3,TRBV5-4,NA,TRBD2,CASSLLAGGTTQYF,TGTGCCAGCAGCCTCCTAGCGGGAGGCACTACGCAGTATTTT
TRBJ1-2,TRBV28,NA,TRBD1,CVSIRGGTADPYGYTF,TGTGTCAGCATCAGGGGGGGGACAGCGGACCCCTATGGCTACACCTTC
TRBJ2-7,TRBV15,NA,TRBD1,CATSSFWTGQSYEQYF,TGTGCCACCAGCAGTTTCTGGACAGGGCAGTCCTACGAGCAGTACTTC
TRBJ2-1,TRBV7-3,few,TRBD2,CASSPGAGLAGAYNEQFF,TGTGCCAGCAGCCCAGGCGCGGGACTAGCGGGAGCCTACAATGAGCAGTTCTTC
TRBJ1-1,TRBV6-1,NA,NA,CASSRTAINTEAFF,TGTGCCAGCAGTCGGACAGCAATAAACACTGAAGCTTTCTTT
TRBJ2-5,TRBV6-5,NA,TRBD1,CASSYLGQVSGETQYF,TGTGCCAGCAGTTACCTCGGACAGGTCTCGGGAGAGACCCAGTACTTC
TRBJ1-2,TRBV6-2/TRBV6-3,few,NA,CASSPGKFSGYTF,TGTGCCAGCAGTCCCGGGAAGTTCAGTGGCTACACCTTC
TRBJ2-2,TRBV15,NA,TRBD2,CATSRDRAGGRTGELFF,TGTGCCACCAGCAGAGATAGAGCGGGAGGCCGCACCGGGGAGCTGTTTTTT
TRBJ1-6,TRBV12-3/TRBV12-4,NA,NA,CASSSTGSQSSPLHF,TGTGCCAGCAGTTCAACAGGGTCCCAGAGTTCACCCCTCCACTTT
TRBJ1-5,TRBV20-1,NA,TRBD1,CSARTGSNQPQHF,TGCAGTGCCCGGACAGGCAGCAATCAGCCCCAGCATTTT
TRBJ1-1,TRBV14,few,NA,CASSQDIQGGAFF,TGTGCCAGCAGCCAAGATATACAGGGTGGGGCTTTCTTT
TRBJ1-5,TRBV27,NA,NA,CASSLRTSNQPQHF,TGTGCCAGCAGTCTTCGTACCAGCAATCAGCCCCAGCATTTT
TRBJ1-6,TRBV28,NA,TRBD1,CASSLRSPGGSSPLHF,TGTGCCAGCAGTTTAAGGAGTCCAGGGGGGAGTTCACCCCTCCACTTT
TRBJ1-5,TRBV4-2,NA,NA,CASSQDWRDQPQHF,TGTGCCAGCAGCCAAGATTGGAGGGATCAGCCCCAGCATTTT
TRBJ2-7,TRBV29-1,NA,NA,CSVGGEGYYEQYF,TGCAGCGTCGGGGGCGAAGGCTACTACGAGCAGTACTTC
TRBJ1-5,TRBV19,NA,TRBD1,CATTGAHNQPQHF,TGTGCCACCACAGGGGCTCACAATCAGCCCCAGCATTTT
TRBJ2-1,TRBV6-4,NA,NA,CASSDSSGGDYNEQFF,TGTGCCAGCAGTGACTCTAGCGGAGGTGACTACAATGAGCAGTTCTTC
TRBJ2-1,TRBV19,once,NA,CASSPPARNNEQFF,TGTGCCAGTAGCCCACCCGCGCGGAACAATGAGCAGTTCTTC
TRBJ1-4,TRBV21-1,NA,NA,CASSKGQGAEKLFF,TGTGCCAGCAGCAAGGGACAGGGGGCTGAAAAACTGTTTTTT
TRBJ2-1,TRBV29-1,NA,NA,CSVPRGDYNNEQFF,TGCAGCGTCCCTAGGGGCGATTACAACAATGAGCAGTTCTTC
TRBJ2-3,TRBV27,NA,TRBD1,CASNAGTGRADTQYF,TGTGCCAGCAATGCCGGGACAGGGAGGGCAGATACGCAGTATTTT
TRBJ1-2,TRBV7-2,few,NA,CASSLAPRGALLRYTF,TGTGCCAGCAGCCTAGCTCCAAGGGGGGCGCTTCTCCGCTACACCTTC
TRBJ1-5,TRBV24-1,NA,NA,CATSASGRSDQPQHF,TGTGCCACCAGTGCATCAGGGCGGTCGGATCAGCCCCAGCATTTT
TRBJ2-7,TRBV6-1,NA,NA,CASSDRGYEQYF,TGTGCCAGCAGTGACAGGGGCTACGAGCAGTACTTC
TRBJ2-6,TRBV6-1,NA,NA,CASSDGAAVHSGANVLTF,TGTGCCAGCAGTGATGGGGCCGCAGTCCACTCTGGGGCCAACGTCCTGACTTTC
TRBJ2-1,TRBV27,NA,NA,CASSSAFSYNEQFF,TGTGCCAGCAGTTCCGCCTTCTCCTACAATGAGCAGTTCTTC
TRBJ2-7,TRBV7-9,NA,NA,CASSLVPNSYEQYF,TGTGCCAGCAGCTTAGTCCCCAACTCCTACGAGCAGTACTTC
TRBJ2-4,TRBV20-1,NA,TRBD1,CSTFNPGGNIQYF,TGCAGTACCTTTAACCCAGGGGGAAACATTCAGTACTTC
TRBJ2-7,TRBV9,NA,TRBD2,CASSVATSGIYEQYF,TGTGCCAGCAGCGTAGCGACTAGCGGAATCTACGAGCAGTACTTC
TRBJ1-2,TRBV27,NA,NA,CASSLIPRNYGYTF,TGTGCCAGCAGTTTGATCCCCAGAAACTATGGCTACACCTTC
TRBJ2-2,TRBV6-1,NA,NA,CASVGGPGELFF,TGTGCCAGCGTTGGGGGTCCCGGGGAGCTGTTTTTT